This passage covers 26 T cell receptor beta chains from one sample sequenced in a study of type 1 regulatory T cells. TCRdb re-called the reads through MiXCR, storing one row per CDR3 protein. There are some 90,000 distinct CDR3 sequences in the sample; 30% to 35% occur only once, and about 2.4% lies in the top ten. The sequencing input was CD4+ T cells, either the whole sample or a sorted fraction (not recorded which). The receptors here all came from a human donor in good health.

In its sample, this clonotype was seen a few times. The chain employs TRBV20-1 and TRBJ2-1; maybe TRBD1 (6 bases). Germline V gene data show CDR1 as DFQATT and CDR2 as SNEGSKA (reference sequence). This CDR3 comprises 14 residues. Trimming took 6 bases from V and 9 from J, leaving 21 bases between them. The CDR3 spells CSAPLGGVGGEQFF. The CDR3 DNA reads TGCAGTGCCCCTTTAGGGGGAGTTGGTGGTGAGCAGTTCTTC.

The chain combines TRBV5-4 with TRBJ2-1; 12 bases are shared with TRBD2. The germline CDR1 and CDR2 sequences are SGHNT and YYREEE (reference sequence). V lost 4 bases, J lost 4 bases, and 9 bases stayed unmatched. The CDR3 spans 17 residues. Here the CDR3 DNA reads TGTGCCAGCAGCACAGGACTAGCGGGAACTAGTTACAATGAGCAGTTCTTC. Residues: CASSTGLAGTSYNEQFF.

This clonotype was picked up a small number of times. The gene calls are TRBV5-1 and TRBJ2-7; 10 bases fit TRBD2. CDR3 length equals 18 residues. With 4 bases clipped from V and 2 bases from J, the junction kept 15 bases outside the gene matches. Germline V lookup: CDR1 SGHRS, CDR2 YFSETQ. CDR3 protein: CASSPPAGLAGAPYEQYF. CDR3 in DNA: TGCGCCAGCAGCCCCCCCGCGGGGCTAGCGGGAGCCCCCTACGAGCAGTACTTC.

This clonotype showed up just a few times. The DNA for the CDR3 is TGTGCCAGCAGCCAAGATTTGGGACGCGGGATGAACACTGAAGCTTTCTTT. Its protein is CASSQDLGRGMNTEAFF. The chain recombines TRBV4-2 with TRBJ1-1; the D gene is possibly TRBD1 (5 bases). Trimming took off 0 bases at V and 0 bases at J, with 14 bases between the two ends. Germline lookup yields CDR1 LGHNA and CDR2 YNFKEQ. The CDR3 is 17 amino acids.

In its sample, this clonotype was seen once. The chain recombines TRBV7-9 with TRBJ2-2; D is unclear. Germline V gene data show CDR1 as SEHNR and CDR2 as FQNEAQ (reference sequence). CDR3 length equals 14 residues. V dropped 7 bases and J dropped 3 bases, with 12 bases sitting between them. CDR3 protein: CASNVEIDTGELFF. DNA of the CDR3: TGTGCCAGCAACGTCGAAATAGACACCGGGGAGCTGTTTTTT. The full variable domain, with the rest looked up from reference TRBV7-9 and TRBJ2-2, is DTGVSQNPRHKITKRGQNVTFRCDPISEHNRLYWYRQTLGQGPEFLTYFQNEAQLEKSRLLSDRFSAERPKGSFSTLEIQRTEQGDSAMYLCASNVEIDTGELFFGEGSRLTVL.

This clonotype was seen a few times. The chain carries TRBV7-6 and TRBJ2-7; D uncertain. CDR3 length equals 12 residues. The germline V and J ends were trimmed by 1 base and 4 bases, with 5 bases remaining between them. Germline CDR1 reads SGHVS; CDR2 reads FNYEAQ. The CDR3 reads CASSLDDYEQYF. In nucleotides, the CDR3 is TGTGCCAGCAGCTTAGATGATTACGAGCAGTACTTC.

CDR3 loop: CASRSRADTGELFF. CDR3 DNA sequence: TGTGCCAGCAGGTCAAGGGCGGACACCGGGGAGCTGTTTTTT. The chain recombines TRBV3-1 with TRBJ2-2; D is undetermined. CDR1 and CDR2 (germline): LGHDT, YNNKEL (reference sequence). The CDR3 has 14 residues. The V end lost 6 bases, the J end lost 3 bases, and 11 bases lay between the germline ends.

A few counts support this clonotype. The chain employs TRBV7-9 and TRBJ2-1, with a possible D match to TRBD2 (6 bases). Trimming took off 4 bases at V and 8 bases at J, with 24 bases between the two ends. Germline CDR1 is SEHNR and CDR2 is FQNEAQ (reference sequence). This CDR3 has 17 amino acids. The CDR3 loop reads CASSSYQGLSRGDEQFF. The CDR3 nucleotides read TGTGCCAGCAGCTCGTACCAGGGACTTTCTAGGGGCGATGAGCAGTTCTTC. Full variable domain (rest looked up from reference TRBV7-9 and TRBJ2-1): DTGVSQNPRHKITKRGQNVTFRCDPISEHNRLYWYRQTLGQGPEFLTYFQNEAQLEKSRLLSDRFSAERPKGSFSTLEIQRTEQGDSAMYLCASSSYQGLSRGDEQFFGPGTRLTVL.

The genes are TRBV24-1 and TRBJ1-2, with 8 nucleotides matching TRBD1. J lost 2 bases, V lost 7 bases, and 14 bases had no gene match. This CDR3 has 17 amino acids. Germline CDR1 and CDR2: KGHDR and SFDVKD. The CDR3 loop reads CATRRTGSRGSNYGYTF. The CDR3 nucleotides read TGTGCCACCAGGAGGACAGGGTCTCGAGGATCCAACTATGGCTACACCTTC.

This chain joins TRBV5-5 and TRBJ2-1, with TRBD2 matching over 7 bases. The germline V gene encodes CDR1 SGHKS and CDR2 YYEKEE (reference sequence). V lost 0 bases and J lost 5; bases outside the gene matches: 14. This CDR3 contains 18 residues. CDR3 amino acids: CASSLGTSDHPRDNEQFF. Here the CDR3 DNA reads TGTGCCAGCAGCTTGGGTACTAGCGATCACCCGAGGGACAATGAGCAGTTCTTC. Using reference TRBV5-5 and TRBJ2-1 for the parts outside the CDR3, the full variable domain is DAGVTQSPTHLIKTRGQQVTLRCSPISGHKSVSWYQQVLGQGPQFIFQYYEKEERGRGNFPDRFSARQFPNYSSELNVNALLLGDSALYLCASSLGTSDHPRDNEQFFGPGTRLTVL.

This chain uses TRBV5-1 with TRBJ2-1; possible D gene TRBD1, 6 bases. V gave up 7 bases and J gave up 9 bases, with 17 bases separating them. Germline V CDR1 and CDR2: SGHRS, YFSETQ. This CDR3 region has 13 residues. The CDR3 loop is CASASSRGGEQFF. The CDR3 DNA follows: TGCGCCAGCGCATCCTCCAGGGGCGGTGAGCAGTTCTTC.

This clonotype was picked up a small number of times. The chain links TRBV7-8 to TRBJ2-3, with TRBD2 identical over 13 bases. Germline lookup yields CDR1 SGHVS and CDR2 FQNEAQ. J gave up 5 bases and V 7 bases, and 9 bases lay outside the gene matches. The CDR3 contains 16 residues. The CDR3 loop is CASNIPGLAGLDTQYF. The CDR3, as DNA: TGTGCCAGCAACATACCGGGACTAGCGGGACTAGATACGCAGTATTTT.

The V gene is TRBV7-3, the J gene TRBJ2-1, with TRBD1 matching over 9 bases. V shed 4 bases, J shed 3 bases, and the junction held 7 bases outside the gene matches. Germline V gene lookup returns CDR1 SGHTA and CDR2 FQGTGA. This CDR3 spans 16 amino acids. This chain's CDR3 is CASSSRRQGDYNEQFF. The CDR3 nucleotides read TGTGCCAGCAGCTCAAGGAGACAGGGGGACTACAATGAGCAGTTCTTC.

This chain joins TRBV24-1 and TRBJ2-1, with 10 bases aligning to TRBD1. V lost 3 bases to trimming and J lost 5 bases; unmatched junction nucleotides: 3. The CDR3 has 15 amino acids. The germline gives CDR1 KGHDR, CDR2 SFDVKD. CDR3 sequence reads: CATSDPGQGNNEQFF. In nucleotides, the CDR3 is TGTGCCACCAGTGATCCGGGACAGGGGAACAATGAGCAGTTCTTC.

V is TRBV7-2 and J is TRBJ1-2; D not certain. Per germline, CDR1 SGHTA and CDR2 FQGNSA. The V end was cut by 5 bases, the J end by 2 bases, with 9 bases between. CDR3 length: 13 amino acids. The CDR3 bases are TGTGCCAGCAGCATCGGTGGCAACTATGGCTACACCTTC. Translation: CASSIGGNYGYTF. The whole variable domain, filled in from reference TRBV7-2 and TRBJ1-2, reads GAGVSQSPSNKVTEKGKDVELRCDPISGHTALYWYRQSLGQGLEFLIYFQGNSAPDKSGLPSDRFSAERTGGSVSTLTIQRTQQEDSAVYLCASSIGGNYGYTFGSGTRLTVV.

This clonotype has more than one count but fewer than ten. This chain joins TRBV7-9 and TRBJ2-3, with 10 bases aligning to TRBD1. Germline CDR1 is SEHNR and CDR2 is FQNEAQ (reference sequence). V shed 3 bases, J shed 7 bases, and the junction held 4 bases outside the gene matches. The CDR3 extends over 14 amino acids. The CDR3 region has the DNA TGTGCCAGCAGCTTCGGGACAGGGGTATATACGCAGTATTTT. This gives the protein CASSFGTGVYTQYF.

The chain has TRBV4-3 and TRBJ2-1; D is uncertain. Trimming stripped 0 bases from V and 8 bases from J, with 8 bases between. CDR3 length equals 13 residues. From germline, CDR1 is LGHNA and CDR2 YSLEER. The CDR3 DNA follows: TGCGCCAGCAGCCAAGATTCAGTAGATGAGCAGTTCTTC. Translating it yields CASSQDSVDEQFF.

This clonotype was picked up many times. This sequence joins TRBV7-2 and TRBJ2-5, with D perhaps assigned TRBD1 or TRBD2 (5 bases each). Germline assignment: CDR1 SGHTA and CDR2 FQGNSA. Trimming stripped 1 base from V and 0 bases from J, with 12 bases between. The CDR3 runs to 16 residues. The CDR3, as DNA: TGTGCCAGCAGCTTAGGAAAGGGACCGTACCAAGAGACCCAGTACTTC. Protein sequence: CASSLGKGPYQETQYF.

This chain joins TRBV5-8 and TRBJ2-2; D is perhaps TRBD1 (6 bases). Trimming took 5 bases from V and 0 from J, leaving 14 bases between them. This CDR3 has 16 amino acids. Germline V gives CDR1 SGHTS, CDR2 YDEGEE. The CDR3 reads CASRQGLGPNTGELFF. CDR3 bases: TGTGCCAGCAGGCAGGGGTTAGGGCCGAACACCGGGGAGCTGTTTTTT.

V usage is TRBV7-8 and J usage is TRBJ1-2; D unclear. The CDR3 runs 12 residues. The V end lost 3 bases, the J end lost 6 bases, and 8 bases lay between the germline ends. Germline V CDR1 and CDR2: SGHVS, FQNEAQ. CDR3 bases: TGTGCCAGCAGCTTCTGGGGTAATGGCTACACCTTC. The encoded protein is CASSFWGNGYTF.

This clonotype was observed a handful of times. The J gene is TRBJ2-1, the V gene TRBV30, with 9 bases that match TRBD2. The CDR3 totals 15 residues. V shed 2 bases and J 8 bases; nucleotides not matched to a gene: 10. Germline V lookup: CDR1 GTSNPN, CDR2 SVGIG (reference sequence). The CDR3: CAWSKWGGREDEQFF. CDR3 bases: TGTGCCTGGAGTAAATGGGGCGGGAGGGAAGATGAGCAGTTCTTC.

This clonotype has more than one count but fewer than ten. The gene calls are TRBV2 and TRBJ2-7, with D unresolved. The CDR3 runs 15 residues. The germline V gene has CDR1 SNHLY and CDR2 FYNNEI. V was clipped by 6 bases and J by 2 bases, with 17 bases between them. The CDR3 spells CASRPNSPQTYEQYF. CDR3 nucleotide sequence: TGTGCCAGCAGGCCAAATTCCCCCCAGACCTACGAGCAGTACTTC.

This clonotype was counted a few times. The chain carries TRBV29-1 and TRBJ1-1; tentative D call: TRBD1 (5 bases). CDR3 size: 15 residues. Germline V gene lookup returns CDR1 SQVTM and CDR2 ANQGSEA. The germline V and J ends were trimmed by 6 bases and 1 base, with 18 bases remaining between them. The CDR3 spells CSVPPPGGRNTEAFF. The CDR3 nucleotides are TGCAGCGTGCCTCCTCCGGGGGGGAGGAACACTGAAGCTTTCTTT.

The chain couples TRBV2 to TRBJ2-1; 8 nucleotides agree with TRBD1. After removal of 5 bases from V and 3 bases from J, the junction contained 6 bases not matched to a gene. The CDR3 loop spans 15 amino acids. Germline V gene lookup returns CDR1 SNHLY and CDR2 FYNNEI. As DNA, the CDR3 is TGTGCCAGCAGTCTAGACAGGGGCTACTACAATGAGCAGTTCTTC. It translates to CASSLDRGYYNEQFF.

The CDR3 is CSVRTSELYNEQFF. CDR3 nucleotides: TGCAGCGTTCGGACTAGCGAACTTTACAATGAGCAGTTCTTC. This chain links TRBV29-1 with TRBJ2-1; 9 bases are shared with TRBD2. Germline values: CDR1 SQVTM, CDR2 ANQGSEA. J gave up 4 bases and V 5 bases, and 6 bases lay outside the gene matches. CDR3 length equals 14 residues.

This chain joins TRBV7-2 and TRBJ1-5, with 7 nucleotides matching TRBD1. The CDR3 loop spans 14 amino acids. Germline lookup yields CDR1 SGHTA and CDR2 FQGNSA. V shed 4 bases and J 3 bases; nucleotides not matched to a gene: 3. CDR3 protein: CASSSDRANQPQHF. In DNA, the CDR3 is TGTGCCAGCAGCTCCGACAGGGCCAATCAGCCCCAGCATTTT.